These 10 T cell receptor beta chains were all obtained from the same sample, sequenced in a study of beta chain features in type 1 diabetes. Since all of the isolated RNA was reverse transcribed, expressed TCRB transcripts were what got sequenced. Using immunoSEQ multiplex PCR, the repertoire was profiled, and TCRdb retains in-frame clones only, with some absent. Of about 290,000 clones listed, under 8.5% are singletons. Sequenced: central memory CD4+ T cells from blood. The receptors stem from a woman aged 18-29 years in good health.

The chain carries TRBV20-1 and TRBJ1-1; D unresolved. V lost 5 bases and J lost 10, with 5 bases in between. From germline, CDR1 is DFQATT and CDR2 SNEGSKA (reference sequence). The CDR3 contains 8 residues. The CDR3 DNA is TGCAGTGCTCCCCGAGCTTTCTTT. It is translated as CSAPRAFF.

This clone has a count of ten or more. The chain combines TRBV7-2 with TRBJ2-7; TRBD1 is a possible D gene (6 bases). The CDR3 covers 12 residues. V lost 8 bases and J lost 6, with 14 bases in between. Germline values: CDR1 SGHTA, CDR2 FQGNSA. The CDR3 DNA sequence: TGTGCCAGCGGGGGCCGCGGGCGCGAGCAGTACTTC. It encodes CASGGRGREQYF. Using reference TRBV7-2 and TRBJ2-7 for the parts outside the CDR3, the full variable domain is GAGVSQSPSNKVTEKGKDVELRCDPISGHTALYWYRQSLGQGLEFLIYFQGNSAPDKSGLPSDRFSAERTGGSVSTLTIQRTQQEDSAVYLCASGGRGREQYFGPGTRLTVT.

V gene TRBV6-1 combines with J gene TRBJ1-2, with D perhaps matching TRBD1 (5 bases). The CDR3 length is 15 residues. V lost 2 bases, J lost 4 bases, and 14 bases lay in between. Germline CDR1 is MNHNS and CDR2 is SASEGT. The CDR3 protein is CASSEQLRGVYGYTF. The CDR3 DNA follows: TGTGCCAGCAGTGAACAGTTAAGGGGCGTCTATGGCTACACCTTC.

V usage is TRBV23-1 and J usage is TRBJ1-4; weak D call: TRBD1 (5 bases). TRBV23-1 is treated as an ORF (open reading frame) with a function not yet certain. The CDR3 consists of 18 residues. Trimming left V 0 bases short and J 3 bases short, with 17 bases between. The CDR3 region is CASSQSWGGGPSNEKLFF. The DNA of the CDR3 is TGCGCCAGCAGTCAATCCTGGGGGGGAGGTCCTTCTAATGAAAAACTGTTTTTT.

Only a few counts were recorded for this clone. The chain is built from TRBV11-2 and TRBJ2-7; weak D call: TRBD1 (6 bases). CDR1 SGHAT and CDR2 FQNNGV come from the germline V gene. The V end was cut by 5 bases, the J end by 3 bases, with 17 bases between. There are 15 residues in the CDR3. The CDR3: CASSLSDSRYYEQYV. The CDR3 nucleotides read TGTGCCAGCAGCCTCTCGGACAGTCGCTACTACGAGCAGTACGTC.

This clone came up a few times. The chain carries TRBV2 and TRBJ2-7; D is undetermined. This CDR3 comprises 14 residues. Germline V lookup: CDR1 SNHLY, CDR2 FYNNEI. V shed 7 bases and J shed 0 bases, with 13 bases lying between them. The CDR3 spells CASTPGTGSYEQYF. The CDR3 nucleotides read TGTGCCAGCACTCCCGGCACCGGCTCCTACGAGCAGTACTTC.

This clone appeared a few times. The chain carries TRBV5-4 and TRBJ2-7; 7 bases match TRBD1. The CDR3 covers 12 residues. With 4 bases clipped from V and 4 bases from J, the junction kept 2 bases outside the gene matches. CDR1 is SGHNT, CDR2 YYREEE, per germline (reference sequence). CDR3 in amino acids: CASSRDSYEQYV. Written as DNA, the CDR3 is TGTGCCAGCAGCAGGGACAGTTACGAGCAGTACGTC.

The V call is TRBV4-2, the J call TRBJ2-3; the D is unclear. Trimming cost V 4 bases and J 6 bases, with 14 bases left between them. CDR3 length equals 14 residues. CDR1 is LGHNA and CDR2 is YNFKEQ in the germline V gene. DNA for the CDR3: TGTGCCAGCAGCCCTCGACCAGGAGTGGATACGCAGTATTTT. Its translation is CASSPRPGVDTQYF.

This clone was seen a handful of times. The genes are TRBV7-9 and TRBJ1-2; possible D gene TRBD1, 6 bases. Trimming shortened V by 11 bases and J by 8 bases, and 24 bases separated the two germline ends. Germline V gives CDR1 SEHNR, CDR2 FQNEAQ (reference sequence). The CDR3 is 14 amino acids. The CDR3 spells CASLLGGSNGGYTF. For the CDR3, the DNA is TGTGCCTCCCTCCTCGGGGGCTCAAATGGCGGCTACACCTTC.

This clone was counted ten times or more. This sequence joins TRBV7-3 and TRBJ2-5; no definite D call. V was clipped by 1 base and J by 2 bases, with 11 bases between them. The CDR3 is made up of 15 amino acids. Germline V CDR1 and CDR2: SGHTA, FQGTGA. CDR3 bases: TGTGCCAGCAGCTTAATGGCCAGCCCACAAGAGACCCAGTACTTC. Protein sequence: CASSLMASPQETQYF.